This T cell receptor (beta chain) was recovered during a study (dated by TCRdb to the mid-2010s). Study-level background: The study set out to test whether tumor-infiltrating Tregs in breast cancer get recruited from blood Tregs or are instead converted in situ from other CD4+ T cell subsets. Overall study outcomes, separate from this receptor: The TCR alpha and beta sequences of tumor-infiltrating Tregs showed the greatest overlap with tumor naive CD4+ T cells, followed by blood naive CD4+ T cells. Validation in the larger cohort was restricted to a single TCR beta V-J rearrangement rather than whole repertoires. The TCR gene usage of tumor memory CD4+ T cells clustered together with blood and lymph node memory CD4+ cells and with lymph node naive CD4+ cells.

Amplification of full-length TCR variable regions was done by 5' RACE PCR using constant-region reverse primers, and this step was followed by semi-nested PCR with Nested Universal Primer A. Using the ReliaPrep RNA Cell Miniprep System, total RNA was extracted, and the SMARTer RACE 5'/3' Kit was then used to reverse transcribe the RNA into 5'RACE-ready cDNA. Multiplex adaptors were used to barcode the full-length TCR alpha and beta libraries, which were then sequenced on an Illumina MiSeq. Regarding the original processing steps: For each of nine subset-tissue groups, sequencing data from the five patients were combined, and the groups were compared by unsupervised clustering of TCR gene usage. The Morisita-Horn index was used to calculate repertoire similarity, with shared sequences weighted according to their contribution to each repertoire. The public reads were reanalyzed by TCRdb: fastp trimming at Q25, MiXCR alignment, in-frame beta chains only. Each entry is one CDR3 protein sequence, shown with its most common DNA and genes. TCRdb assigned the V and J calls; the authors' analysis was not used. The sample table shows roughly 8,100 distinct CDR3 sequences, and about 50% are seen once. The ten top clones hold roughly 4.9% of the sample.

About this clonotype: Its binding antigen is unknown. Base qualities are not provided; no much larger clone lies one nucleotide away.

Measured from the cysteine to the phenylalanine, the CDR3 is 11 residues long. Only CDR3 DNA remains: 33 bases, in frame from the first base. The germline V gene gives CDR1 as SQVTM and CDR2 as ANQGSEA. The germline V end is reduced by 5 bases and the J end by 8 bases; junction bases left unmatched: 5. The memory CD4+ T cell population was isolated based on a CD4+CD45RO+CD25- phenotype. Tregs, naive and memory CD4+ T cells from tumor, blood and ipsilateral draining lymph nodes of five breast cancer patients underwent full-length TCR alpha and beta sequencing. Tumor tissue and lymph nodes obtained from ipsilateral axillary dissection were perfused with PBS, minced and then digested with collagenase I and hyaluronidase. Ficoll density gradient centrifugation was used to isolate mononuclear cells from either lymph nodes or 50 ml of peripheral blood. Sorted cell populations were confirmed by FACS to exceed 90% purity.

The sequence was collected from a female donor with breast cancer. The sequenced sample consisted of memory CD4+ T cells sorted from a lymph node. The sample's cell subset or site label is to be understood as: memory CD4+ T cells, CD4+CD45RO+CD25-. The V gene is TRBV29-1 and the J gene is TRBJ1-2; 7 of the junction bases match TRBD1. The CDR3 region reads CSVKGGDGYTF. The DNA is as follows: TGCAGCGTTAAAGGGGGCGACGGCTACACCTTC.